In its sample, the clone carrying this T cell receptor beta chain was seen a few times. The data originate from a study of cytomegalovirus exposure and HLA in healthy donors. In the study overall: Around four fifths of around 390 genotyped donors fell in the Caucasian-associated ancestry cluster.

Primers: 60 Vbeta forward and 13 Jbeta reverse. Sequenced by immunoSEQ multiplex PCR; TCRdb stores in-frame clones only, minus some. The sample has around 150,000 clones, 80% to 90% seen once; the top ten hold 1.5% to 2.5%. Trimming removed 7 bases from V and 9 bases from J, with 16 bases in between. From germline, CDR1 is MNHEY and CDR2 SVGAGI. The CDR3 contains 13 residues. This TCR derives from a man younger than 30 in good health and CMV-seronegative. The chain uses TRBV6-5 and TRBJ1-5, with a weak D call TRBD1 (5 bases). What was sequenced was PBMCs. The CDR3 here is CASTLGGARPQHF. The CDR3 nucleotides read TGTGCCAGCACTCTAGGAGGGGCCCGGCCCCAGCATTTT.